These T cell receptor beta chains were read from a single sample in a study of blood T cell repertoires in COVID-19. Method: immunoSEQ multiplex PCR; TCRdb's copy keeps in-frame clones and lacks some. Of hundreds of thousands of clones listed, around 80% are singletons. The material sequenced was peripheral blood. The receptor source for this set is an elderly woman with acute or convalescent COVID-19. Both conserved end residues are part of each CDR3. Fields, in order: J gene, V gene, CDR3 protein.

TRBJ2-2	TRBV30	CAWSYAGILEINTGELFF
TRBJ1-6	TRBV19	CASRVEGSYNSPLHF
TRBJ2-7	TRBV5-6	CASSTVKSGSYEQYF
TRBJ2-1	TRBV9	CASSLNSEQFF
TRBJ1-4	TRBV4-1	CASSQDARGNEKLFF
TRBJ2-1	TRBV3-1/TRBV3-2	CASSQRASGRNEQFF
TRBJ2-7	TRBV7-9	CASSLTSGVEQYF
TRBJ2-7	TRBV30	CAWNSGSWSYEQYF
TRBJ2-5	TRBV6-2/TRBV6-3	CASSATRAGRETQYF
TRBJ1-1	TRBV11-3	CASSRTGLAFF
TRBJ1-5	TRBV19	CASSEGAQPQHF
TRBJ2-1	TRBV19	CASSVKSGSRNEQFF
TRBJ2-3	TRBV6-1	CASSELTPSSGTDTQYF
TRBJ2-5	TRBV29-1	CSVDGGPVTQYF
TRBJ2-3	TRBV27	CASKAQRGGPTDTQYF
TRBJ2-7	TRBV10-3	CAIRTGGEYEQYF
TRBJ1-4	TRBV13	CASRPRGADEKLFF
TRBJ1-2	TRBV5-6	CASSPRGSHGYTF
TRBJ2-5	TRBV30	CAWVRGRETQYF
TRBJ1-1	TRBV11-2	CASSFTRNTEAFF
TRBJ2-1	TRBV14	CASSPQGGSYNEQFF
TRBJ1-2	TRBV2	CASSEGLVSGDGYTF